This TCR beta chain derives from a study of blood T cell repertoires in COVID-19 (dated by TCRdb to 2018 to 2020). About the study as a whole: Collaborator samples came from the United States, Italy and Spain and covered acute and convalescent phases of COVID-19. Deeply sampled blood TCRbeta repertoires from subjects exposed to, actively infected with, or recovered from COVID-19 were included in the dataset. A de-identified subject ID, COVID-19 status, age in years and sex were almost always included in the sample metadata. The repertoires were released in a freely available public database meant as a resource for research on the immune response to SARS-CoV-2. Where available, HLA class I and class II types were obtained from metadata supplied by the sample provider rather than from assay-based typing. Samples were obtained from the ongoing ImmuneRACE study (first 160 participants) and from over a thousand subjects provided by 6 global collaborators. The material from the prospective study consisted of cDNA or gDNA derived from T cells, B-cell-depleted T cells, or PBMCs. The research as a whole found: The quantity of clinical and demographic metadata differed by source and by participant and was supplied without curation.

Taken from the germline V gene, the CDR1 and CDR2 loops are SNHLY and FYNNEI. Germline trimming: 6 bases from V, 4 bases from J; junction bases outside gene matches: 3. The CDR3 sequence holds 13 residues, the cysteine and phenylalanine included. Only CDR3 DNA remains: 39 bases, in frame from the first base. The immunoSEQ Assay, a bias-controlled multiplex PCR, was used to amplify TCRbeta CDR3 regions from genomic DNA. Per the source publication's procedure: Within the assay, amplification of reference gene primers was used to estimate how many nucleated cells each sample contained. To quantify the absolute abundance of each unique TCRbeta CDR3 rearrangement, sequence reads were collapsed and filtered. For each sample, productive Simpson clonality was calculated by taking the square root of Simpson's diversity index across productive rearrangements. TCRdb carries this immuneACCESS record with in-frame sequences only. Its versions omit some clonotypes, under half of them owing to an unresolved V gene in the studies checked, with the rest unexplained. The DNA was the basis for D and trimming; V, J and clone size are from that table. This sample comprises fewer than 80,000 clones, approximately 80% of them detected only once. The ten largest clones capture about an eighth of the sample.

In Seattle, one collaborating source enrolled patients while the infection was active and tracked those patients longitudinally over the course of disease. Whole blood was collected in K2EDTA tubes by collaborating institutions according to the institutions' own protocols. Collaborator samples were shipped for TCRbeta analysis as frozen whole blood, isolated PBMCs, or DNA extracted from either sample type. On this clone itself: This clone's antigen is unknown. Base qualities are missing; no much larger clone stands one base away.

Rearrangement joined TRBV2 to TRBJ1-1; 9 middle bases align to TRBD1. This TCR came from a man aged 50 to 60 with COVID-19, enrolled during active disease. Sample: peripheral blood. The CDR3 region has the sequence CASRTTGGTEAFF. DNA sequence: TGTGCCAGCAGAACGACAGGGGGCACTGAAGCTTTCTTT.